These 6 T cell receptor beta chains originate from one sample sequenced in a study of blood T cell repertoires in COVID-19. This table comes from immunoSEQ multiplex PCR, and its TCRdb copy is limited to in-frame clones, with some not included. In the table there are a few hundred thousand clones, 70% to 90% of which are singletons. Material: peripheral blood. Receptors originate from a human donor in a cohort sampled during active COVID-19.

The V gene is TRBV7-3, the J gene TRBJ2-2; 8 nucleotides agree with TRBD1. V gave up 7 bases and J gave up 3 bases; unmatched junction bases: 4. This CDR3 spans 14 amino acids. Germline V CDR1 and CDR2: SGHTA, FQGTGA. The CDR3 sequence: CASTKTGDTGELFF. The CDR3 bases are TGTGCCAGCACCAAGACAGGGGACACCGGGGAGCTGTTTTTT.

The chain uses TRBV5-1 and TRBJ1-1; TRBD1 matches at 9 bases. The CDR3 length is 13 residues. V lost 2 bases, J lost 4 bases, and 0 bases stayed unmatched. Looked up from germline, CDR1 is SGHRS and CDR2 is YFSETQ. CDR3 DNA: TGCGCCAGCAGCTTACAGGGGGCCACTGAAGCTTTCTTT. Protein product: CASSLQGATEAFF.

V usage is TRBV10-1 and J usage is TRBJ2-3; 11 nucleotides line up with TRBD1. V lost 4 bases to trimming and J lost 6 bases; unmatched junction nucleotides: 6. Germline CDR1 WNHNN, CDR2 SYGVQD (reference sequence). The CDR3 consists of 15 residues. The CDR3 bases are TGCGCCAGCAGTGGCGGACAGGGGGCAGTTGATACGCAGTATTTT. Its translation: CASSGGQGAVDTQYF.

This chain links TRBV11-3 with TRBJ2-2; 7 bases map to TRBD1. Losses at the gene ends were 3 bases for V and 6 bases for J; bases not matched to a gene: 13. There are 17 residues in the CDR3. Germline values: CDR1 SGHNT, CDR2 YENEEA. The CDR3 sequence is CASSFEKQGSESGELFF. The CDR3 DNA is TGTGCCAGCAGCTTTGAGAAACAGGGGTCGGAGTCCGGGGAGCTGTTTTTT.

In DNA, the CDR3 is TGTGCCAGCAGTCGAACTAAAGAGACCCAGTACTTC. It encodes CASSRTKETQYF. This chain joins TRBV12-3 or TRBV12-4 and TRBJ2-5; D remains unclear. The CDR3 totals 12 residues. V lost 5 bases, J lost 3 bases, and 7 bases lay in between.

This clone was counted a single time. CDR3 nucleotides: TGCGCCAGCAGCTTGGGAGGAACCGCGAGCTCCTACAATGAGCAGTTCTTC. Its protein product is CASSLGGTASSYNEQFF. The rearrangement joins TRBV5-1 to TRBJ2-1; D is undetermined. The CDR3 extends over 17 amino acids. The V end was cut by 0 bases, the J end by 0 bases, with 13 bases between. In germline, CDR1 is SGHRS, CDR2 YFSETQ.